One and the same sample provided the 29 T cell receptor beta chains below, sequenced in a study of cytomegalovirus exposure and HLA in healthy donors. With 60 Vbeta and 13 Jbeta primers, the PCR was carried out. Libraries were prepared by immunoSEQ multiplex PCR; TCRdb keeps only in-frame clonotypes and omits some of them. The table shows about 150,000 clones, with around 75% occurring only once. The sequencing sample was made of PBMCs. These receptors all stem from a human donor in good health.

As for this clone: Other DNA sequences within the sample encode an identical CDR3. CDR3 in DNA: TGTGCCAGCAGCTTAGGACAGAACTATGGCTACACCTTC. Protein product: CASSLGQNYGYTF. The genes are TRBV11-2 and TRBJ1-2, with D tentatively TRBD1 (5 bases). Trimming removed 1 base at V and 2 bases at J, with 5 bases between. The CDR3 contains 13 residues. Germline loops: CDR1 SGHAT, CDR2 FQNNGV.

The chain joins TRBV7-2 to TRBJ1-2; no reliable D call. Germline CDR1 is SGHTA and CDR2 is FQGNSA. The CDR3 runs 13 residues. Trimming cost V 2 bases and J 4 bases, with 8 bases left between them. DNA for the CDR3: TGTGCCAGCAGCTTATATCCAGTCTATGGCTACACCTTC. Encoded protein: CASSLYPVYGYTF.

J is TRBJ2-3 and V is TRBV5-4; 8 positions agree with TRBD2. J lost 4 bases, V lost 3 bases, and 4 bases had no gene match. Germline-derived CDR1 and CDR2 are SGHNT and YYREEE (reference sequence). The CDR3 is made up of 14 amino acids. CDR3 in amino acids: CASSWGLDADTQYF. The CDR3 nucleotides read TGTGCCAGCAGCTGGGGACTAGACGCAGATACGCAGTATTTT. Variable domain in full (rest from reference TRBV5-4 and TRBJ2-3): ETGVTQSPTHLIKTRGQQVTLRCSSQSGHNTVSWYQQALGQGPQFIFQYYREEENGRGNFPPRFSGLQFPNYSSELNVNALELDDSALYLCASSWGLDADTQYFGPGTRLTVL.

This clone was seen only once. The chain employs TRBV19 and TRBJ2-1; perhaps TRBD2 as D (6 bases). The germline V gene has CDR1 LNHDA and CDR2 SQIVND (reference sequence). Trimming stripped 8 bases from V and 7 bases from J, with 21 bases between. The CDR3 length is 15 residues. CDR3 coding DNA: TGTGCCAGTGTAGGAGACGGAGGGTTGTGGAATGAGCAGTTCTTC. Protein: CASVGDGGLWNEQFF.

The V and J genes are TRBV28 and TRBJ2-1; TRBD1 might be the D (7 bases). In germline, CDR1 is MDHEN, CDR2 SYDVKM. The ends were cut back, 8 bases at V and 7 bases at J, with 12 bases in the middle. There are 12 residues in the CDR3. CDR3 in DNA: TGTGCCAGCCGGGGGACAGTTAATGAGCAGTTCTTC. Protein product: CASRGTVNEQFF. Drawing the rest from reference TRBV28 and TRBJ2-1, the complete variable domain is DVKVTQSSRYLVKRTGEKVFLECVQDMDHENMFWYRQDPGLGLRLIYFSYDVKMKEKGDIPEGYSVSREKKERFSLILESASTNQTSMYLCASRGTVNEQFFGPGTRLTVL.

With respect to this clone: Germline is not matched at one junction end, which may reflect a read error. CDR3 sequence reads: CAWSYQGPLSALHF. CDR3 nucleotide sequence: TGTGCCTGGAGTTATCAGGGTCCCCTTTCAGCCCTCCACTTT. This chain uses TRBV30 with TRBJ1-6, with a possible D match to TRBD1 (5 bases). CDR3 size: 14 residues. Germline V lookup: CDR1 GTSNPN, CDR2 SVGIG (reference sequence).

V usage is TRBV10-3 and J usage is TRBJ2-7; 7 bases match TRBD1. CDR1 is ENHRY and CDR2 is SYGVKD in the germline V gene. The ends lost 4 bases at V and 3 bases at J; junction bases unmatched: 6. The CDR3 spans 14 residues. The CDR3 protein is CAISAGDRYYEQYF. CDR3 nucleotides: TGTGCCATCAGTGCCGGGGACAGATACTACGAGCAGTACTTC.

The chain recombines TRBV15 with TRBJ2-7; possibly TRBD1 for D (5 bases). CDR3 size: 13 residues. Germline V gives CDR1 LNHNV, CDR2 YYDKDF (reference sequence). Trimming shortened V by 3 bases and J by 6 bases, and 12 bases separated the two germline ends. CDR3 sequence reads: CATSRGLRGEQYF. The CDR3 DNA follows: TGTGCCACCAGCAGGGGCCTAAGGGGCGAGCAGTACTTC. Drawing the rest from reference TRBV15 and TRBJ2-7, the complete variable domain is DAMVIQNPRYQVTQFGKPVTLSCSQTLNHNVMYWYQQKSSQAPKLLFHYYDKDFNNEADTPDNFQSRRPNTSFCFLDIRSPGLGDTAMYLCATSRGLRGEQYFGPGTRLTVT.

V gene TRBV6-4 combines with J gene TRBJ2-4; D is possibly TRBD2 (5 bases). The CDR3 runs to 15 residues. Trimming took off 0 bases at V and 6 bases at J, with 12 bases between the two ends. Germline V CDR1 and CDR2: MRHNA, SNTAGT. CDR3 sequence (DNA): TGTGCCAGCAGTGACTCGAGGGCTAGTGGAAACATTCAGTACTTC. This sequence encodes CASSDSRASGNIQYF.

The chain links TRBV7-2 to TRBJ1-6; D gene ambiguous. Germline assignment: CDR1 SGHTA and CDR2 FQGNSA. V gave up 3 bases and J gave up 1 base, with 4 bases separating them. This CDR3 is built from 14 residues. The CDR3 nucleotides read TGTGCCAGCAGCTTCGGTTCCTATAATTCACCCCTCCACTTT. Translating gives CASSFGSYNSPLHF.

The chain carries TRBV11-2 and TRBJ2-7; D uncertain. Trimming stripped 5 bases from V and 3 bases from J, with 14 bases between. From germline, CDR1 is SGHAT and CDR2 FQNNGV. This CDR3 is built from 14 residues. CDR3 residues: CASSTSTFRYEQYF. The CDR3 DNA sequence: TGTGCCAGCAGCACCTCTACCTTCCGCTACGAGCAGTACTTC. The whole variable domain, remainder taken from reference TRBV11-2 and TRBJ2-7, is EAGVAQSPRYKIIEKRQSVAFWCNPISGHATLYWYQQILGQGPKLLIQFQNNGVVDDSQLPKDRFSAERLKGVDSTLKIQPAKLEDSAVYLCASSTSTFRYEQYFGPGTRLTVT.

CDR3 protein: CASSDVGRETQYF. The CDR3 coding sequence is TGTGCCAGCAGTGATGTAGGGAGGGAGACCCAGTACTTC. The gene calls are TRBV2 and TRBJ2-5; D perhaps matches TRBD2 (6 bases). Deletions cut 3 bases from V and 5 bases from J, with 10 bases between. The germline V gene has CDR1 SNHLY and CDR2 FYNNEI. This CDR3 spans 13 amino acids.

The rearrangement uses TRBV30 and TRBJ2-7; tentative D call: TRBD1 (5 bases). The V end lost 0 bases, the J end lost 7 bases, and 16 bases lay between the germline ends. The CDR3 sequence is 14 residues long. CDR1 is GTSNPN and CDR2 is SVGIG in the germline V gene (reference sequence). CDR3 sequence (DNA): TGTGCCTGGAGTGTAGACCCCCAGGGTAGAGAGCAGTACTTC. Encoded protein: CAWSVDPQGREQYF.

The V gene is TRBV25-1, the J gene TRBJ1-4; TRBD1 might be the D (5 bases). Germline V CDR1 and CDR2: MGHDK, SYGVNS. This CDR3 is built from 16 residues. V lost 4 bases, J lost 2 bases, and 14 bases lay in between. The CDR3: CASSGGGTATNEKLFF. In DNA, the CDR3 is TGTGCCAGCAGTGGGGGGGGGACCGCCACTAATGAAAAACTGTTTTTT.

The CDR3 reads CASSDKRTGEDTEAFF. The DNA of the CDR3 is TGCGCCAGCAGCGATAAACGGACAGGGGAAGACACTGAAGCTTTCTTT. This rearrangement joins TRBV4-1 to TRBJ1-1; TRBD1 aligns across 9 bases. In germline, CDR1 is MGHRA, CDR2 YSYEKL. CDR3 length equals 16 residues. The trim removed 5 bases at V and 3 bases at J, leaving 10 bases unmatched.

This clone was counted a few times. The rearrangement joins TRBV4-3 to TRBJ2-3; no clear D. Trimming left V 0 bases short and J 0 bases short, with 4 bases between. This CDR3 contains 14 residues. Germline CDR1 is LGHNA and CDR2 is YSLEER. CDR3: CASSQDSSTDTQYF. The CDR3 coding sequence is TGCGCCAGCAGCCAAGATAGCAGCACAGATACGCAGTATTTT.

The rearrangement joins TRBV6-6 to TRBJ1-5; TRBD1 aligns across 7 bases. CDR3 length: 15 residues. CDR1 is MNHNY and CDR2 is SVGAGI in the germline V gene (reference sequence). Trimming at V came to 6 bases and at J to 0 bases, leaving 5 bases not matched to a gene. CDR3 region: CASRYTGDSNQPQHF. Here the CDR3 DNA reads TGTGCCAGCAGATACACAGGGGATAGCAATCAGCCCCAGCATTTT.

The rearrangement uses TRBV4-2 and TRBJ2-1, with 9 positions matching TRBD2. The CDR3 extends over 15 amino acids. With 2 bases clipped from V and 5 bases from J, the junction kept 4 bases outside the gene matches. Germline CDR1 reads LGHNA; CDR2 reads YNFKEQ. CDR3 loop: CASSQISGGNNEQFF. The CDR3 DNA reads as TGTGCCAGCAGCCAAATCAGCGGGGGGAACAATGAGCAGTTCTTC.

This chain uses TRBV15 with TRBJ2-2; D unclear. V lost 3 bases and J 4 bases, leaving 12 bases between the germline ends. The length of the CDR3 is 15 residues. The germline V gene encodes CDR1 LNHNV and CDR2 YYDKDF (reference sequence). The CDR3 protein is CATSRSIAGTGELFF. CDR3 nucleotide sequence: TGTGCCACCAGCAGGAGCATAGCTGGCACCGGGGAGCTGTTTTTT. Variable domain in full (rest from reference TRBV15 and TRBJ2-2): DAMVIQNPRYQVTQFGKPVTLSCSQTLNHNVMYWYQQKSSQAPKLLFHYYDKDFNNEADTPDNFQSRRPNTSFCFLDIRSPGLGDTAMYLCATSRSIAGTGELFFGEGSRLTVL.

This sequence joins TRBV7-2 and TRBJ2-3; 11 bases agree with TRBD2. The CDR3 sequence is 16 residues long. CDR1 is SGHTA and CDR2 is FQGNSA in the germline V gene. The V segment lost 4 bases and the J segment 2 bases; nucleotides outside the gene matches: 5. CDR3 sequence: CASSSRLAGTTDTQYF. The CDR3, as DNA: TGTGCCAGCAGCTCTAGACTAGCGGGGACCACAGATACGCAGTATTTT.

A remark on this clone: Within the sample, other DNA sequences also encode this same CDR3. The J gene is TRBJ2-5, the V gene TRBV5-5; maybe TRBD2 (5 bases). Germline V lookup: CDR1 SGHKS, CDR2 YYEKEE (reference sequence). This CDR3 comprises 14 residues. V was clipped by 0 bases and J by 4 bases, with 10 bases between them. The CDR3 loop is CASSLGLARETQYF. The DNA for the CDR3 is TGTGCCAGCAGCTTGGGGCTAGCCCGAGAGACCCAGTACTTC.

This chain uses TRBV28 with TRBJ1-5; D possibly corresponds to TRBD1 (6 bases). The germline gives CDR1 MDHEN, CDR2 SYDVKM. The germline V and J ends were trimmed by 1 base and 3 bases, with 16 bases remaining between them. This CDR3 is 17 amino acids long. CDR3 residues: CASSLLAPDSLNQPQHF. CDR3 DNA sequence: TGTGCCAGCAGTTTATTGGCTCCGGACAGCCTCAATCAGCCCCAGCATTTT.

CDR3 bases: TGTGCCAGTCAGACAACGAACACCGGGGAGCTGTTTTTT. This sequence encodes CASQTTNTGELFF. The chain combines TRBV28 with TRBJ2-2; D gene uncertain. V dropped 9 bases and J dropped 0 bases, with 8 bases sitting between them. This CDR3 is 13 amino acids long. The germline CDR1 and CDR2 sequences are MDHEN and SYDVKM.

The chain carries TRBV11-2 and TRBJ1-2; D unresolved. V lost 5 bases and J 2 bases, leaving 9 bases between the germline ends. In germline, CDR1 is SGHAT, CDR2 FQNNGV. This CDR3 is 13 amino acids long. CDR3 bases: TGTGCCAGCAGCCGTGGCGGGAACTATGGCTACACCTTC. Its translation is CASSRGGNYGYTF. Full variable domain (rest looked up from reference TRBV11-2 and TRBJ1-2): EAGVAQSPRYKIIEKRQSVAFWCNPISGHATLYWYQQILGQGPKLLIQFQNNGVVDDSQLPKDRFSAERLKGVDSTLKIQPAKLEDSAVYLCASSRGGNYGYTFGSGTRLTVV.

The chain employs TRBV7-2 and TRBJ2-7; TRBD1 matches at 11 bases. Germline V gene lookup returns CDR1 SGHTA and CDR2 FQGNSA. V was pared by 5 bases and J by 2 bases, with 5 bases of the junction left unmatched. The CDR3 runs 15 residues. CDR3 nucleotides: TGTGCCAGCAGCCCCTGGGACAGGGGGACCTACGAGCAGTACTTC. The encoded protein is CASSPWDRGTYEQYF.

Concerning this clone: The germline gene is not matched at one end of the junction; a read error may be the cause. V gene TRBV13 combines with J gene TRBJ1-2; 7 bases line up with TRBD1. Germline V gives CDR1 PRHDT, CDR2 FYEKMQ (reference sequence). The CDR3 contains 14 residues. The CDR3 sequence is CAGSLGQGVDGYTF. The CDR3 nucleotides read TGTGCCGGCAGCTTAGGGCAGGGGGTCGATGGCTACACCTTC. Combining the CDR3 with reference TRBV13 and TRBJ1-2 gives the whole variable domain AAGVIQSPRHLIKEKRETATLKCYPIPRHDTVYWYQQGPGQDPQFLISFYEKMQSDKGSIPDRFSAQQFSDYHSELNMSSLELGDSALYFCAGSLGQGVDGYTFGSGTRLTVV.

This clone was observed a handful of times. The V gene is TRBV18, the J gene TRBJ2-2, with 7 bases fitting TRBD1. From germline, CDR1 is KGHSH and CDR2 LQKENI. V dropped 4 bases and J dropped 4; count of bases not matched to a gene: 12. CDR3 length: 17 residues. CDR3 DNA: TGTGCCAGCTCACGGCTGGACAGGATTGAGGGCACCGGGGAGCTGTTTTTT. Translating gives CASSRLDRIEGTGELFF.

A single count supports this clone. J is TRBJ2-7 and V is TRBV19, with TRBD1 matching 9 bases. The germline CDR1 and CDR2 sequences are LNHDA and SQIVND (reference sequence). The CDR3 totals 16 residues. Trimming cost V 4 bases and J 4 bases; bases outside gene matches: 11. CDR3 sequence reads: CASSSIPGQGSYEQYF. As DNA, the CDR3 is TGTGCCAGTAGTAGCATCCCGGGACAGGGATCGTACGAGCAGTACTTC.

J is TRBJ1-3 and V is TRBV6-1; D unclear. Between the trimmed V and J ends, which lost 5 bases and 0 bases, there was a span of 5 bases. From germline, CDR1 is MNHNS and CDR2 SASEGT. This CDR3 spans 13 amino acids. CDR3 DNA: TGTGCCAGCAGTCATAGCTCTGGAAACACCATATATTTT. Amino acids: CASSHSSGNTIYF.